This TCR beta chain was retrieved from a study of blood T cell repertoires in COVID-19. On the study more broadly: Material from acute and convalescent COVID-19 was sourced from the United States, Italy and Spain. PBMCs, B-cell-depleted T cells, or T cells were the source of the cDNA or gDNA that made up the material.

Source study methods: Amplified reference gene primers provided the basis for estimating nucleated cell counts. Produced via immunoSEQ multiplex PCR; TCRdb's table is partial and in-frame only. That table supplies the V and J calls and clone size; D and trimming were determined from the DNA. Of 150,000 to 200,000 clones in the sample, about nine tenths are singletons; the top ten hold 2.1%. This clone was counted a single time. The material sequenced was peripheral blood. This clonotype was obtained from a man in his 70s with active or convalescent COVID-19.

Here the CDR3 reads CSVGGLNEKLFF. DNA for the CDR3: TGCAGCGTTGGAGGGTTAAATGAAAAACTGTTTTTT. V usage is TRBV29-1 and J usage is TRBJ1-4; D call uncertain. The germline V gene encodes CDR1 SQVTM and CDR2 ANQGSEA. The CDR3 extends over 12 amino acids. Trimming left V 4 bases short and J 5 bases short, with 8 bases between.